What follows are 19 T cell receptor beta chains derived from one specimen sequenced in a study of shared clonotypes between healthy human individuals. Profiled with immunoSEQ multiplex PCR; TCRdb holds only in-frame clones, not every one. Of roughly 380,000 clones in the sample, 96% were seen once. The sequenced sample was memory CD8+ T cells sorted from blood. Sample subset: CD45RO+ cells pooled with CCR7-negative TemRA cells. These receptor sequences come from a man in his thirties or forties in good health.

The CDR3 bases are TGCGCCAGCGGGCGCGGGAGCGACAATGAGCAGTTCTTC. Translating it yields CASGRGSDNEQFF. J is TRBJ2-1 and V is TRBV5-1; 7 bases are shared with TRBD2. Germline V gives CDR1 SGHRS, CDR2 YFSETQ. V was clipped by 7 bases and J by 5 bases; unmatched bases: 6. This CDR3 is built from 13 residues.

The rearrangement uses TRBV14 and TRBJ2-7, with D unresolved. Germline V CDR1 and CDR2: SGHDN, FVKESK. The V end was cut by 4 bases, the J end by 6 bases, with 25 bases between. The CDR3 length is 17 residues. The CDR3, as DNA: TGTGCCAGCAGCCGAGCTGCACAGCCGTATAGTTTTGGCGAGCAGTACTTC. This codes for CASSRAAQPYSFGEQYF.

The chain recombines TRBV28 with TRBJ2-1, with D possibly matching TRBD1 (7 bases). CDR1 and CDR2 (germline): MDHEN, SYDVKM. Trimming took 6 bases from V and 8 from J, leaving 26 bases between them. CDR3 length: 17 amino acids. The CDR3 loop reads CASRFRSGGRLDDEQFF. CDR3 coding DNA: TGTGCCAGCAGGTTCCGTTCAGGGGGTAGACTAGACGATGAGCAGTTCTTC. Full variable domain (rest looked up from reference TRBV28 and TRBJ2-1): DVKVTQSSRYLVKRTGEKVFLECVQDMDHENMFWYRQDPGLGLRLIYFSYDVKMKEKGDIPEGYSVSREKKERFSLILESASTNQTSMYLCASRFRSGGRLDDEQFFGPGTRLTVL.

V usage is TRBV5-1 and J usage is TRBJ2-7, with 8 bases lining up with TRBD1. The V gene end was trimmed by 4 bases and the J gene end by 0 bases; junction bases not matched to a gene: 6. The CDR3 has 15 amino acids. Germline V gene data show CDR1 as SGHRS and CDR2 as YFSETQ. The chain's CDR3 is CASSILTGGSYEQYF. The CDR3 DNA follows: TGCGCCAGCAGCATACTAACAGGGGGCTCCTACGAGCAGTACTTC.

This clone was seen a few times. This CDR3 reads CASSQVAGARGQPQHF. The CDR3 bases are TGCGCCAGCAGCCAAGTGGCAGGCGCAAGGGGTCAGCCCCAGCATTTT. V usage is TRBV4-1 and J usage is TRBJ1-5; a possible D gene is TRBD1 (5 bases). This CDR3 region has 16 residues. Germline V gene data show CDR1 as MGHRA and CDR2 as YSYEKL. Deletions cut 1 base from V and 6 bases from J, with 16 bases between.

The chain has TRBV28 and TRBJ2-7; 7 nucleotides agree with TRBD1. Losses at the gene ends were 7 bases for V and 4 bases for J; bases not matched to a gene: 13. Germline V lookup: CDR1 MDHEN, CDR2 SYDVKM. The CDR3 sequence is 15 residues long. The CDR3 spells CASTKGQVGGYEQYF. In DNA, the CDR3 is TGTGCCAGCACCAAAGGACAGGTTGGGGGTTACGAGCAGTACTTC.

The V and J genes are TRBV6-1 and TRBJ1-6, with TRBD1 matching over 7 bases. The length of the CDR3 is 17 residues. Looked up from germline, CDR1 is MNHNS and CDR2 is SASEGT. V dropped 2 bases and J dropped 9; count of bases not matched to a gene: 13. In DNA, the CDR3 is TGTGCCAGCAGTGAAAATCCCCCGACAGGGAAAGCTTCACCCCTCCACTTT. Protein product: CASSENPPTGKASPLHF.

The chain couples TRBV6-1 to TRBJ2-1; 14 nucleotides line up with TRBD2. The junction had 5 bases not matched to a gene; V was cut back by 4 bases and J by 6 bases. From germline, CDR1 is MNHNS and CDR2 SASEGT. The CDR3 runs to 16 residues. CDR3 in amino acids: CASSGTGLAGGNEQFF. The CDR3 coding sequence is TGTGCCAGCAGTGGAACTGGACTAGCGGGAGGCAATGAGCAGTTCTTC.

The chain carries TRBV7-9 and TRBJ2-2, with D unresolved. The germline V gene encodes CDR1 SEHNR and CDR2 FQNEAQ (reference sequence). The V gene lost 4 bases and the J gene lost 7 bases, with 7 bases spanning the gap. The CDR3 runs to 12 residues. DNA for the CDR3: TGTGCCAGCAGCTGGGGTGTCGGGGAGCTGTTTTTT. As protein: CASSWGVGELFF.

The chain links TRBV4-2 to TRBJ2-2, with D uncertain. This CDR3 has 16 amino acids. The V and J ends lost 0 bases and 9 bases respectively, with 17 bases between them. From germline, CDR1 is LGHNA and CDR2 YNFKEQ. This CDR3 reads CASSQELLSRRWELFF. The CDR3 DNA reads TGTGCCAGCAGCCAAGAGCTCCTTAGCCGGAGATGGGAGCTGTTTTTT.

The V and J genes are TRBV7-9 and TRBJ2-5; weak D call: TRBD2 (6 bases). V lost 2 bases, J lost 1 base, and 20 bases lay in between. Germline V gene lookup returns CDR1 SEHNR and CDR2 FQNEAQ (reference sequence). There are 18 residues in the CDR3. DNA of the CDR3: TGTGCCAGCAGCTTAAGGAGTATCGGCGGGAATGTCCAAGAGACCCAGTACTTC. It encodes CASSLRSIGGNVQETQYF.

The chain recombines TRBV7-3 with TRBJ2-3; 12 bases are a match to TRBD2. Unmatched junction bases numbered 8, after V lost 5 bases and J lost 2 bases. The germline V gene encodes CDR1 SGHTA and CDR2 FQGTGA. This CDR3 is built from 17 residues. CDR3: CASSPDGLAGPTDTQYF. The DNA of the CDR3 is TGTGCCAGCAGCCCTGATGGACTAGCGGGGCCCACAGATACGCAGTATTTT.

The V and J genes are TRBV27 and TRBJ2-2; 7 bases are a match to TRBD1. CDR3 length: 14 residues. CDR1 is MNHEY, CDR2 SMNVEV, per germline (reference sequence). After removal of 10 bases from V and 2 bases from J, the junction contained 7 bases not matched to a gene. The CDR3 is CATQTGPNTGELFF. In DNA, the CDR3 is TGTGCCACCCAGACAGGGCCCAACACCGGGGAGCTGTTTTTT.

The CDR3 sequence is CASSMLLGAGELFF. As DNA, the CDR3 is TGCGCCAGCAGCATGCTTCTTGGGGCCGGGGAGCTGTTTTTT. V gene TRBV4-1 combines with J gene TRBJ2-2; D remains ambiguous. Trimming left V 5 bases short and J 6 bases short, with 13 bases between. The CDR3 is made up of 14 amino acids. Germline CDR1 reads MGHRA; CDR2 reads YSYEKL.

The chain employs TRBV11-2 and TRBJ2-7, with a possible D match to TRBD1 (5 bases). This CDR3 is built from 14 residues. V was shortened by 0 bases and J by 6 bases, with 12 bases between the two germline ends. Germline V gene data show CDR1 as SGHAT and CDR2 as FQNNGV. The DNA of the CDR3 is TGTGCCAGCAGCTTAGATGGGCAGGGAAGCGAGCAGTACTTC. This codes for CASSLDGQGSEQYF.

The rearrangement uses TRBV4-2 and TRBJ2-2, with D unclear. Trimming left V 3 bases short and J 6 bases short, with 23 bases between. Germline V gives CDR1 LGHNA, CDR2 YNFKEQ. The CDR3 covers 18 residues. The CDR3 region has the DNA TGTGCCAGCAGCCACCAAATGTGGCCAGCCATAAATCCCGGGGAGCTGTTTTTT. Translating gives CASSHQMWPAINPGELFF.

The chain carries TRBV5-6 and TRBJ2-7; tentatively, D is TRBD1 (5 bases). The CDR3 spans 14 residues. Trimming took off 4 bases at V and 1 base at J, with 12 bases between the two ends. Germline CDR1 reads SGHDT; CDR2 reads YYEEEE. DNA for the CDR3: TGTGCCAGCAGCCTAGGACACATTTCCTACGAGCAGTACTTC. It specifies CASSLGHISYEQYF.

The chain uses TRBV5-1 and TRBJ1-1; possibly TRBD1 for D (5 bases). Germline values: CDR1 SGHRS, CDR2 YFSETQ. CDR3 length equals 13 residues. Trimming removed 0 bases at V and 3 bases at J, with 6 bases between. The CDR3 is CASSLVGDTEAFF. The CDR3 nucleotides read TGCGCCAGCAGCTTGGTAGGGGACACTGAAGCTTTCTTT.

V gene TRBV28 combines with J gene TRBJ1-3, with D perhaps TRBD1 (5 bases). V was shortened by 7 bases and J by 3 bases, with 13 bases between the two germline ends. CDR1 and CDR2 from the germline V gene are MDHEN and SYDVKM. The CDR3 has 14 amino acids. Here the CDR3 reads CASNVGGRGNTIYF. Written as DNA, the CDR3 is TGTGCCAGCAACGTTGGGGGTCGTGGAAACACCATATATTTT.